The 3 T cell receptor beta chains below were found in one sample sequenced in a study of CD8 T cells in ankylosing spondylitis. MiXCR, applied by TCRdb to the 5' RACE reads, yields one record per CDR3 protein. The data contain 290,000 or so distinct CDR3 sequences, less than 25% of them singletons. Sequenced: blood, either unsorted or a sorted T cell fraction (not recorded which). The receptor source for this set is a female donor with ankylosing spondylitis or in good health (not recorded which).

This clonotype was seen a few times. The rearrangement joins TRBV10-3 to TRBJ2-7, with 10 positions matching TRBD1. This CDR3 has 13 amino acids. Trimming cost V 7 bases and J 5 bases; bases outside gene matches: 5. Per the germline V gene, CDR1 is ENHRY and CDR2 is SYGVKD. Here the CDR3 reads CAITEDRGDEQYF. As DNA, the CDR3 is TGTGCCATCACCGAGGACAGGGGGGACGAGCAGTACTTC.

V and J are TRBV27 and TRBJ2-3; 8 nucleotides match TRBD1. V gave up 8 bases and J gave up 0 bases; unmatched junction bases: 4. Germline lookup yields CDR1 MNHEY and CDR2 SMNVEV (reference sequence). This CDR3 has 14 amino acids. The CDR3 DNA sequence: TGTGCCAGCTGCAGACAGGGGAGCACAGATACGCAGTATTTT. Amino acid sequence: CASCRQGSTDTQYF.

Only a few counts were recorded for this clonotype. The chain joins TRBV20-1 to TRBJ2-1; TRBD2 matches at 8 bases. This CDR3 has 18 residues. V lost 3 bases and J lost 2; bases outside the gene matches: 15. The germline V gene encodes CDR1 DFQATT and CDR2 SNEGSKA (reference sequence). CDR3 nucleotide sequence: TGCAGTGCTAGGCAGACTAGCGCGGATCGGGGACCCTACAATGAGCAGTTCTTC. This codes for CSARQTSADRGPYNEQFF.